This TCR beta chain was found in a study of vaccination and CD4 T cells after COVID-19. Overall study context: The stimulus for the cells was overlapping spike peptides derived from SARS-CoV-2, HCoV-NL63, HCoV-OC43 and HCoV-229E. Findings of the study overall: Researchers report that 304 of 307 vaccine-specific clones in convalescent patients proved spike mono-reactive.

Trimming removed 11 bases from V and 0 bases from J; junction bases left unmatched: 9. Germline V lookup: CDR1 MNHNS, CDR2 SASEGT. This CDR3 contains 15 residues. In its sample, this clonotype was seen a few times. Its antigen is unidentified. Specified treatment: approximately 11-day PBMC culture with coronavirus spike peptide pools or control peptides (ViraFEST assay). Antigen-specific T cells were expanded with peptide pools by ViraFEST, and TCRs were then sequenced. The Oncomine TCR Beta short-read assay sequenced DNA from cultured CD4+ T cells. TCRdb called the PCR reads again in MiXCR, with one record for every CDR3 protein. The top ten hold about 21% of the sample, which has about 21,000 distinct CDR3 sequences, 55% to 65% seen once.

This sample comprised CD4+ T cells from blood, cultured in vitro, obtained before SARS-CoV-2 vaccination. The gene calls are TRBV6-1 and TRBJ1-3, with 8 bases lining up with TRBD1. The sequence derives from a human donor who received a COVID-19 vaccine. CDR3 nucleotides: TGTGCCTCAGGGGACAGGCGATACTCTGGAAACACCATATATTTT. This translates into CASGDRRYSGNTIYF.